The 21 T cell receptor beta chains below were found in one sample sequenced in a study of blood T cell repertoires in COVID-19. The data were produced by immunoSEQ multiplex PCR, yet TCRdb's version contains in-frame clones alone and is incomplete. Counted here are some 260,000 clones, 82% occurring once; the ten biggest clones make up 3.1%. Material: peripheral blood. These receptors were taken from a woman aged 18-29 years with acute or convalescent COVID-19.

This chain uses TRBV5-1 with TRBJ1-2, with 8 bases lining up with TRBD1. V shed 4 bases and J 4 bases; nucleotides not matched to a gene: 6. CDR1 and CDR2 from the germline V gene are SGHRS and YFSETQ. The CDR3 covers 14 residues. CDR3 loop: CASSVDRAGYGYTF. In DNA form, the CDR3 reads TGCGCCAGCAGCGTGGACAGGGCCGGCTATGGCTACACCTTC.

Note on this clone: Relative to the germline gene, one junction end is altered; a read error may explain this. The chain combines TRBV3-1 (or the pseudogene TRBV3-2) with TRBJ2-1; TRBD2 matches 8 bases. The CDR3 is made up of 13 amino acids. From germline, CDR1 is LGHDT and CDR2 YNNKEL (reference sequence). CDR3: CASRQGLANEQFF. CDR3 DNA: TGTGCCAGCAGACAAGGACTAGCCAATGAGCAGTTCTTC.

This chain's CDR3 is CASSVHPGQPFTDTQYF. The CDR3 bases are TGTGCCAGCAGCGTGCATCCGGGACAACCCTTCACAGATACGCAGTATTTT. The chain joins TRBV9 to TRBJ2-3; D is possibly TRBD1 (6 bases). V lost 2 bases and J lost 2, with 18 bases in between. Germline assignment: CDR1 SGDLS and CDR2 YYNGEE. The CDR3 runs 17 residues. The complete variable domain, with remaining parts taken from reference TRBV9 and TRBJ2-3, reads DSGVTQTPKHLITATGQRVTLRCSPRSGDLSVYWYQQSLDQGLQFLIQYYNGEERAKGNILERFSAQQFPDLHSELNLSSLELGDSALYFCASSVHPGQPFTDTQYFGPGTRLTVL.

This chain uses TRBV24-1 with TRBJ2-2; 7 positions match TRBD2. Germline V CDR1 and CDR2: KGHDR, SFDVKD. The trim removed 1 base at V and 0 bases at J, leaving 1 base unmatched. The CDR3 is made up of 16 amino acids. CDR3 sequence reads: CATSDLAGPNTGELFF. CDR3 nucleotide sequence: TGTGCCACCAGTGATTTAGCGGGACCGAACACCGGGGAGCTGTTTTTT.

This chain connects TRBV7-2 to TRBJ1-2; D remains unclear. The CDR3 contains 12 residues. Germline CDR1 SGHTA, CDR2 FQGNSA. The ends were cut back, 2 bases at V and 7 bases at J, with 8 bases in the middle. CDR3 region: CASSLNGFGYTF. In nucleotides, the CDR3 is TGTGCCAGCAGCTTAAACGGGTTTGGCTACACCTTC.

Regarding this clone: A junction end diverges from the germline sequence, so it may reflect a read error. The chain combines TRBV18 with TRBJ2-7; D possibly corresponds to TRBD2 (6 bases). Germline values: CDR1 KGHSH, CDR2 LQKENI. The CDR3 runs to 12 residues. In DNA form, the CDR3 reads TGTGCCAGCTCACCGACCGGGACTCCCATCGACTTC. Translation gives CASSPTGTPIDF. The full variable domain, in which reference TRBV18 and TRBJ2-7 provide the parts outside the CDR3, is NAGVMQNPRHLVRRRGQEARLRCSPMKGHSHVYWYRQLPEEGLKFMVYLQKENIIDESGMPKERFSAEFPKEGPSILRIQQVVRGDSAAYFCASSPTGTPIDFGPGTRLTVT.

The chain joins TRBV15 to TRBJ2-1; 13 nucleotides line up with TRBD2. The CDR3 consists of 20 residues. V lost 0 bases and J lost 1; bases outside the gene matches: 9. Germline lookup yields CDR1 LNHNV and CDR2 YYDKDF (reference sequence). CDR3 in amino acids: CATSRDPGLAGEGSYNEQFF. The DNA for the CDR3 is TGTGCCACCAGCAGAGATCCCGGACTAGCGGGAGAGGGTTCCTACAATGAGCAGTTCTTC.

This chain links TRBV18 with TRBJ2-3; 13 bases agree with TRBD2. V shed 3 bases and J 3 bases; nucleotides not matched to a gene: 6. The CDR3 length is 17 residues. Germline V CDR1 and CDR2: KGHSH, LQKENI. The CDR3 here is CASSPFATSGRTDTQYF. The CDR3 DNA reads TGTGCCAGCTCACCGTTTGCGACTAGCGGGAGGACAGATACGCAGTATTTT.

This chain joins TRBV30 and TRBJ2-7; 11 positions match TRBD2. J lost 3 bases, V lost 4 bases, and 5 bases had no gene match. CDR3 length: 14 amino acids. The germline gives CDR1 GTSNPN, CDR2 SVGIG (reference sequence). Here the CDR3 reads CAWTLTSGVYEQYF. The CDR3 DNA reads TGTGCCTGGACCCTGACTAGCGGGGTCTACGAGCAGTACTTC.

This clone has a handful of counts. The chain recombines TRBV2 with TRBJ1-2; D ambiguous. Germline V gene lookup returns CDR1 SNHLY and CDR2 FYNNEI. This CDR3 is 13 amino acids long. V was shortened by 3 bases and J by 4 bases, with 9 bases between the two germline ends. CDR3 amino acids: CASSDTVSYGYTF. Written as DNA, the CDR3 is TGTGCCAGCAGTGACACTGTTAGCTATGGCTACACCTTC.

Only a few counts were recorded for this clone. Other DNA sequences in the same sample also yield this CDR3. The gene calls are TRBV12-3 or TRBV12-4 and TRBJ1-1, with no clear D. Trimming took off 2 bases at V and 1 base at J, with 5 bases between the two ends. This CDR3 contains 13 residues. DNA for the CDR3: TGTGCCAGCAGTTTACACGGGAACACTGAAGCTTTCTTT. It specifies CASSLHGNTEAFF.

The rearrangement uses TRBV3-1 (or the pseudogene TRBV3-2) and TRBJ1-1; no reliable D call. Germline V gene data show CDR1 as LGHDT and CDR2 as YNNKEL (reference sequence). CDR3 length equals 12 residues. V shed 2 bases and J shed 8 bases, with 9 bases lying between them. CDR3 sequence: CASSQTPWEAFF. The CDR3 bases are TGTGCCAGCAGCCAAACACCATGGGAAGCTTTCTTT.

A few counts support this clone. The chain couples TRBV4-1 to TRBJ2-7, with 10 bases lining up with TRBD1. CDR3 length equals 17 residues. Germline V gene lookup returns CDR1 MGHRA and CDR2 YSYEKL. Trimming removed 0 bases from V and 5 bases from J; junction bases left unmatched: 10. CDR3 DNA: TGCGCCAGCAGCCAAGATCGGGGACAGGGGACCCAGGACGAGCAGTACTTC. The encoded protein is CASSQDRGQGTQDEQYF.

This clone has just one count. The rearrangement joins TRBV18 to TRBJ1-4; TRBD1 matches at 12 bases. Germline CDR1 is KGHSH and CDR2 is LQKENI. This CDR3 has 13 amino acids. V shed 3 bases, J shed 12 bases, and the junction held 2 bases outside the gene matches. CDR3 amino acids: CASSPGQGAELFF. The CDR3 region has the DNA TGTGCCAGCTCACCGGGACAGGGGGCGGAACTGTTTTTT.

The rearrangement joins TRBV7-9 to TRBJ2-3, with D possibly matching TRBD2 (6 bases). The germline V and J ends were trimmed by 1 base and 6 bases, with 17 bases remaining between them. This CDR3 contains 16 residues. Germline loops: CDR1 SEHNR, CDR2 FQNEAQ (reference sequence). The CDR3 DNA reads TGTGCCAGCAGCTTAGTAGTCACTAGCAATATTGATACGCAGTATTTT. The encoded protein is CASSLVVTSNIDTQYF. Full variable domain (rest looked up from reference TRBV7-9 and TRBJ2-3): DTGVSQNPRHKITKRGQNVTFRCDPISEHNRLYWYRQTLGQGPEFLTYFQNEAQLEKSRLLSDRFSAERPKGSFSTLEIQRTEQGDSAMYLCASSLVVTSNIDTQYFGPGTRLTVL.

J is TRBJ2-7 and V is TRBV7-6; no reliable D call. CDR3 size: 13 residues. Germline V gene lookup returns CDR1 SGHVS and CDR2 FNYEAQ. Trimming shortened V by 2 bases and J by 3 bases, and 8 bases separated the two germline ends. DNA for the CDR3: TGTGCCAGCAGCTTAAGTCGGAGCTACGAGCAGTACTTC. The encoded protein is CASSLSRSYEQYF.

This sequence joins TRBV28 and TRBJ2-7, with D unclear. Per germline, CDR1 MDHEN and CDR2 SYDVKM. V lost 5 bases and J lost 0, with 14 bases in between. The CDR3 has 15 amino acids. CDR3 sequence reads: CASSPSSASSYEQYF. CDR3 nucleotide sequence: TGTGCCAGCAGTCCCTCGTCCGCGAGCTCCTACGAGCAGTACTTC.

Here the CDR3 reads CASSFSSGPTDTQYF. Written as DNA, the CDR3 is TGTGCCAGCAGCTTTAGTAGCGGTCCCACAGATACGCAGTATTTT. The J gene is TRBJ2-3, the V gene TRBV11-3; TRBD2 is a possible D gene (6 bases). Per germline, CDR1 SGHNT and CDR2 YENEEA. V dropped 3 bases and J dropped 2 bases, with 12 bases sitting between them. This CDR3 region has 15 residues.

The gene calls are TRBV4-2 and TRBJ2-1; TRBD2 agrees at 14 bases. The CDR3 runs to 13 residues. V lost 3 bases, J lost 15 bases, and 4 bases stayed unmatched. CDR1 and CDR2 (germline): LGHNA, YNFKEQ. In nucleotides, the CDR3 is TGTGCCAGCAGCCAGGGGACTAGCGGGAGTGGGTTCTTC. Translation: CASSQGTSGSGFF.

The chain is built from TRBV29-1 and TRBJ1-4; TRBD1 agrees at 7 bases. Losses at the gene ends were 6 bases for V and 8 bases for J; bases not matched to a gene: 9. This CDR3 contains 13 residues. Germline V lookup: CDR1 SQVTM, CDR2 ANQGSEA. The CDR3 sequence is CSVTDRAFEKLFF. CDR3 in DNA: TGCAGCGTAACCGACAGGGCCTTCGAAAAACTGTTTTTT. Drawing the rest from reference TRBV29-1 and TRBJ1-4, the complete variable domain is SAVISQKPSRDICQRGTSLTIQCQVDSQVTMMFWYRQQPGQSLTLIATANQGSEATYESGFVIDKFPISRPNLTFSTLTVSNMSPEDSSIYLCSVTDRAFEKLFFGSGTQLSVL.

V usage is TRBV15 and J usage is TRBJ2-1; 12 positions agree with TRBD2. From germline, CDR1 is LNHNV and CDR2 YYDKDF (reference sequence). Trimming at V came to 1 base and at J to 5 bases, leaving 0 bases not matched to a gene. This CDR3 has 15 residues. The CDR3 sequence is CATSRGTSGNNEQFF. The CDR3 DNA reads TGTGCCACCAGCAGAGGGACTAGCGGGAACAATGAGCAGTTCTTC.